This T cell receptor beta chain was captured by sequencing in a study of human T cells and chemical hapten exposure. Study overall: A patient group, mainly female, showed alopecia areata, totalis or universalis.

The time point is: patch test 1, 2 weeks after DPC sensitization. Treatment: therapeutic diphenylcyclopropenone sensitization with weekly scalp DPC. Study observations and caveats: PT1 expanded TCR numbers rose with patch test score.

The CDR3 sequence is 14 residues long. Trimming cost V 5 bases and J 6 bases, with 17 bases left between them. Germline assignment: CDR1 SNHLY and CDR2 FYNNEI. MiXCR, run by TCRdb on the RACE reads, gives a single entry per CDR3 protein. The sample includes some 400,000 distinct CDR3 sequences, more than 4.5% of them seen just once. On this clonotype itself: Its matching antigen is unknown.

The gene calls are TRBV2 and TRBJ2-7; a possible D gene is TRBD1 (6 bases). Sequencing was performed on whole blood, taken in connection with sensitization to the hapten diphenylcyclopropenone (DPC). This TCR came from a woman aged 50 to 60 with alopecia areata. Some clones in this sample may be carry-over from other donors' samples. CDR3 sequence (DNA): TGTGCCAGCAGTACAGGGTTGAGGAAGTTCGAGCAGTACTTC. Translating it yields CASSTGLRKFEQYF.